Detailed here is one TCR beta chain. The sample belongs to a study of T cells in tumors after PD-1 blockade. Sequencing was performed with immunoSEQ multiplex PCR; in TCRdb, only in-frame clones are kept and a portion is missing. The sample records 30,000 to 35,000 clones, roughly four fifths being singletons. Germline CDR1 is KGHSH and CDR2 is LQKENI. The CDR3 is 15 residues long. Trimming pared 3 bases from V and 0 bases from J, leaving 6 bases between. The chain combines TRBV18 with TRBJ2-6, with D unclear. This TCR was sampled from a human donor with basal cell carcinoma. This sample comprised PBMCs, obtained after anti-PD-1 treatment. The CDR3 DNA follows: TGTGCCAGCTCACCCAACTTCTCTGGGGCCAACGTCCTGACTTTC. Translating gives CASSPNFSGANVLTF.